This T cell receptor (beta chain) originates from a study of OX40 agonist ivuxolimab in advanced cancers. Background on the whole study: Ivuxolimab, which targeted the costimulatory receptor OX40 (CD134), was an agonistic, fully human IgG2 monoclonal antibody. Intravenous ivuxolimab was administered to patients every 2 weeks at six dose levels: 0.01, 0.1, 0.3, 1.5, 3 and 10 mg/kg. Among the 50 to 55 dose-escalation patients, around 20 had hepatocellular carcinoma, around 15 melanoma, 9 renal cell carcinoma and 9 head and neck cancer. In the dose-escalation cohort, more than 75% of patients were male, and the mean age was roughly 60 years, with a range of about 23 to 85. Prior anti-PD-1, anti-PD-L1 or anti-CTLA-4 therapy was permitted, and approximately 39% of dose-escalation patients had received checkpoint inhibitors. Partial responses were achieved by three dose-escalation patients, of whom one had hepatocellular carcinoma and two had cutaneous melanoma. Peripheral TCRbeta sequencing aimed to test whether ivuxolimab altered TCR sequence diversity and caused clonal T-cell expansion. The paper covers the monotherapy dose-escalation part of the phase I ivuxolimab trial, which included N ≈ 57 patients.

This clone was seen only once. Its antigen is still unknown. Within one base of it there is no much larger clone, and no base qualities were kept. Genomic DNA was extracted from sorted cells for sequencing of the TCRbeta CDR3 region. TCRbeta CDR3 regions were sequenced using the immunoSEQ Assay. The table comes from immuneACCESS by way of TCRdb, which keeps in-frame sequences with V and J called. Part of the clones is missing from these tables; in studies checked, under half for an unresolved V gene and the rest for unknown reasons. This sample lists 68,000 or so clones; approximately 86% were detected once. The ten largest make up 2% to 2.5% of the sample. The germline V gene gives CDR1 as LGHNA and CDR2 as YNFKEQ. The junction shows trimming of 2 bases on V and 0 bases on J, plus 10 bases between the germline ends. Spanning cysteine to phenylalanine, the CDR3 consists of 15 amino acids. Of the read, only the CDR3 DNA is kept; its 45 bases are in frame from base 1.

Paper-wide results and their limitations: At doses of 0.1 to 3.0 mg/kg, clonal expansion of both CD4+ and CD8+ T cells in blood was seen between baseline and week 6. After ivuxolimab, more expanded clones were found on average in CD8+ T cells than in CD4+ T cells. In the 0.1-3.0 mg/kg groups, partial responders were among the patients with the lowest normalized peripheral clonal expansion, particularly in CD8+ T cells. The antigen specificity of the clonally expanded peripheral T cells was not determined. Low levels of normalized T-cell clonal expansion were also seen in some patients who did not respond.

The trial excluded patients who had a history of autoimmune disease or were on systemic immunosuppression. Peripheral blood for TCR sequencing was collected from all dose cohorts at baseline, on cycle 4 day 1, and on cycle 7 day 1. The samples were taken from a phase I, first-in-human, multicenter, open-label dose-escalation trial of ivuxolimab. Adults with locally advanced or metastatic head and neck squamous cell, hepatocellular, melanoma or renal cell carcinoma were enrolled in the trial. CD4+ and CD8+ T cells were sorted separately from peripheral blood before TCR sequencing. This receptor was taken from an adult with an advanced solid tumor such as melanoma, head and neck, liver or kidney cancer. The V gene is TRBV4-2 and the J gene is TRBJ1-2, with a weak D call of TRBD1 (6 bases match). This sample comprised CD4+ or CD8+ T cells sorted from blood, obtained in a trial of the OX40 agonist ivuxolimab. The CDR3 protein is CASSQTGSANYGYTF. The DNA sequence is given as TGTGCCAGCAGCCAAACAGGGTCGGCTAACTATGGCTACACCTTC.